Detailed here is one TCR beta chain. Antigen unknown. The protocol was immunoSEQ multiplex PCR, while the TCRdb copy is restricted to in-frame clones and leaves out a portion. The sample has about 180,000 clones; around 89% are singletons. This CDR3 has 13 residues. Trimming took off 6 bases at V and 5 bases at J, with 11 bases between the two ends. Germline lookup yields CDR1 SNHLY and CDR2 FYNNEI. This sample was taken from a study of T cell responses to AZD1222 COVID-19 vaccine. Findings and limits, study-wide: Two doses of AZD1222 preceded a rise in Spike-specific TCR breadth and depth.

This chain connects TRBV2 to TRBJ2-4; D is uncertain. The specimen comprised peripheral blood, sampled 28 days after the second AZD1222 dose. This TCR came from an adult who received the AZD1222 COVID-19 vaccine. The CDR3 DNA reads TGTGCCAGCAGAGATAGTGGCCAAAACATTCAGTACTTC. This translates into CASRDSGQNIQYF.